A selection of T cell receptor beta chains follows, all from one sample in a study of monozygotic twins with inflammatory bowel disease. TCRdb reworked the 5' RACE reads into one entry per CDR3 protein, no DNA. This sample contains under 150,000 distinct CDR3 sequences. The sequenced sample was blood. The receptors were sampled from a human donor with ulcerative colitis or Crohn's disease, or a healthy co-twin of an affected twin (not recorded which). CDR3s include the opening cysteine and the closing phenylalanine or tryptophan. Part of the rows lack a size; the others show once, few, many or a class for expanded clones.

J gene | V gene | clone size | CDR3 protein
TRBJ2-7 | TRBV18 | . | CASSPDRVGHEQYF
TRBJ2-5 | TRBV5-6 | . | CASSFMDRALETQYF
TRBJ1-5 | TRBV6-5 | . | CASSYGTGSNQPQHF
TRBJ1-3 | TRBV18 | . | CASSSTGGGNTIYF
TRBJ1-2 | TRBV19 | . | CASSISRTGGRFGYTF
TRBJ1-1 | TRBV25-1 | . | CASSDPPGGRGAEAFF
TRBJ1-1 | TRBV7-2 | . | CASSLSGETEAFF
TRBJ1-4 | TRBV5-1 | . | CASSYRGQTINEKLFF
TRBJ2-5 | TRBV15 | medium-sized | CATSGGLAGFQETQYF
TRBJ2-7 | TRBV20-1 | . | CSAQIPGQRKQYF
TRBJ1-1 | TRBV11-3 | . | CASSLGGVGTEAFF
TRBJ1-3 | TRBV2 | . | CATRGTGNTIYF
TRBJ2-5 | TRBV3-1 | . | CASSQRGGAEGETQYF
TRBJ2-7 | TRBV7-2 | . | CASSRPDSNEQYF
TRBJ1-2 | TRBV6-2/TRBV6-3 | . | CASSLQGEYGYTF
TRBJ2-5 | TRBV10-3 | . | CAITASPQETQYF
TRBJ2-1 | TRBV7-8 | . | CASSQGTSWDNEQFF
TRBJ2-7 | TRBV12-3/TRBV12-4 | . | CASSFRGGDSYEQYF
TRBJ2-5 | TRBV20-1 | . | CSAITGETQYF
TRBJ2-1 | TRBV5-6 | . | CASSPGWDEQFF
TRBJ1-6 | TRBV7-9 | . | CASSPDVQGSPLHF
TRBJ2-7 | TRBV27 | . | CASSFGGGSYEQYF
TRBJ1-6 | TRBV20-1 | . | CSAREWGEGNSPLHF
TRBJ2-5 | TRBV12-3/TRBV12-4 | . | CASSSHLQETQYF
TRBJ2-3 | TRBV10-2 | . | CASSLPRLAGIADTQYF
TRBJ2-1 | TRBV5-1 | . | CASSLAVGNEQFF
TRBJ2-2 | TRBV29-1 | . | CSVDFKGIYTGELFF
TRBJ2-3 | TRBV9 | . | CASSVVGQGALDTQYF
TRBJ1-1 | TRBV7-9 | . | CASSSERGHVNTEAFF
TRBJ2-2 | TRBV7-3 | . | CASSLNTWTGELFF
TRBJ2-3 | TRBV5-1 | . | CASSLQRGGTDTQYF
TRBJ1-6 | TRBV29-1 | . | CSVARDYNSPLHF
TRBJ2-5 | TRBV6-5 | . | CASNNSPLAQYF
TRBJ2-6 | TRBV3-1 | . | CASSQSATGHLPRFGANVLTF
TRBJ2-7 | TRBV7-2 | . | CASTLLAGGTYEQYF
TRBJ1-6 | TRBV20-1 | . | CSAYSAGLHNSPLHF
TRBJ2-7 | TRBV5-4 | . | CASSWGTAVGEQYF
TRBJ2-5 | TRBV3-1 | . | CASSHEGEETQYF
TRBJ1-2 | TRBV5-1 | . | CASSKTGRTVGYGYTF
TRBJ2-3 | TRBV5-5 | . | CASSYWTSGLTDTQYF
TRBJ2-1 | TRBV5-1 | . | CASSLGKGRTNEQFF
TRBJ2-3 | TRBV28 | . | CASTDPLIVGTDTQYF
TRBJ2-1 | TRBV6-5 | . | CASSWGQVYEQFF
TRBJ2-5 | TRBV6-2/TRBV6-3 | . | CASRSPVGGTKTQYF
TRBJ2-1 | TRBV3-1 | . | CASRDSGGAHNEQFF
TRBJ1-1 | TRBV5-1 | . | CASSESPGQGRNEAFF
TRBJ1-1 | TRBV11-2 | . | CASSDIYSGRRVWTEAFF
TRBJ2-1 | TRBV11-2 | . | CASSAYQEPDFSYNEQFF
TRBJ2-5 | TRBV5-1 | . | CASSLASAEETQYF
TRBJ2-2 | TRBV5-1 | . | CASSLDLAGGNTGELFF
TRBJ1-5 | TRBV2 | . | CASRTEQGQPQHF
TRBJ2-3 | TRBV24-1 | . | CATSDSRVWTGTQYF
TRBJ2-7 | TRBV6-6 | . | CASSYETSLYEQYF
TRBJ2-3 | TRBV2 | . | CASSGGTDTQYF
TRBJ2-1 | TRBV20-1 | . | CSASGLGERGIYNEQFF
TRBJ1-2 | TRBV7-2 | . | CASSFGQSYGYTF
TRBJ2-1 | TRBV12-5 | . | CASGSGQTNEQFF
TRBJ1-2 | TRBV7-9 | . | CASIPGIRRGPWDGYTF